These T cell receptor beta chains were read from a single sample in a study of tumor-infiltrating lymphocytes in primary liver carcinoma. Each CDR3 protein is one row after TCRdb ran MiXCR on the multiplex PCR reads. The data contain tens of thousands of distinct CDR3 sequences, about three quarters of them singletons. The sample taken for sequencing was tumor-adjacent normal liver tissue. These receptors came from a man aged 40-50 years with primary liver carcinoma and hepatitis B virus infection. The CDR3 runs from the conserved cysteine through the conserved F or W. D genes are given only for firm matches. Rows may omit the clone size; those that give it use once, few, many or a size class.

cdr3_nt	cdr3_aa	clone_size	j_call	d_call	v_call
TGTGCCAGCAAAGGGACTAGCGGGACCATCGGGGAGCTGTTTTTT	CASKGTSGTIGELFF	many	TRBJ2-2	TRBD2	TRBV4-2
TGCAGCCTACAGACAGGGTCCGGGGAGCTGTTTTTC	CSLQTGSGELFF	-	TRBJ2-2	TRBD1	TRBV29-1
TGTGCCAGCAGTTCAACGGGGATGGGCAATCAGCCCCAGCATTTT	CASSSTGMGNQPQHF	-	TRBJ1-5	-	TRBV6-1
TGTGCCAGCAGCTTAGGGCAGACGAACACTGAAGCTTTCTTT	CASSLGQTNTEAFF	-	TRBJ1-1	-	TRBV7-3
TGTACCTGGAGTGTGGCGGGATCTTACTACAATGAGCAGTTCTTC	CTWSVAGSYYNEQFF	-	TRBJ2-1	-	TRBV30
TGTGCCAGCAGTTTACGGGGGTCGGGAACTAATGAAAAACTGTTTTTT	CASSLRGSGTNEKLFF	many	TRBJ1-4	-	TRBV12-3/TRBV12-4
TGTGCCAGCAACATAGACCTTGCGGAGCAGTTCTTC	CASNIDLAEQFF	-	TRBJ2-1	-	TRBV11-2
TGTGTCAGCAGTTATTCCGGGACCGGGTACTATGGCTACACCTTT	CVSSYSGTGYYGYTF	-	TRBJ1-2	-	TRBV6-5
TGTGCCTGGAGTCCCTGGGAGGCCCCAGATACGCAGTATTTT	CAWSPWEAPDTQYF	few	TRBJ2-3	-	TRBV30
TGTGCCAGCCGGGCGGGACGGCTATTGAACACTGAAGCTTTCTTT	CASRAGRLLNTEAFF	many	TRBJ1-1	-	TRBV12-3/TRBV12-4
TGTGCCAGCAGCTTAGATTTTGGGGTTATCTACGAGCAGTACTTC	CASSLDFGVIYEQYF	few	TRBJ2-7	-	TRBV11-2
TGTGCCAGCATAGAAGTCGGTAATTCACCCCTCCACTTT	CASIEVGNSPLHF	-	TRBJ1-6	-	TRBV6-1
TGTGCCAGCAGCTTAGGCAAGAACACTGAAGCTTTCTTT	CASSLGKNTEAFF	few	TRBJ1-1	-	TRBV7-3
TGTGCCAGCAGCGCTATAACTGCAGGCTTAGCCTACGAGCAGTACTTC	CASSAITAGLAYEQYF	many	TRBJ2-7	-	TRBV7-9
TGTGCCAGCAGTTTGGACAGTTATAGCAATCAGCCCCAGCATTTT	CASSLDSYSNQPQHF	large	TRBJ1-5	-	TRBV6-2/TRBV6-3
TGTGCCAGCAGTTTTTTGGGACTAGCGGGAGGGCGAATCTTCTACGAGCATTACTTC	CASSFLGLAGGRIFYEHYF	-	TRBJ2-7	TRBD2	TRBV28
TGCGCCAGCAGTGAGGACTTAGTGTCGGGGGGTACCCGAAGATTGTGTTATGGCTACACCTTC	CASSEDLVSGGTRRLCYGYTF	-	TRBJ1-2	-	TRBV10-2
TGCATCGTTGCAGATAGTTCCGGGGAGCTGTTTTTT	CIVADSSGELFF	-	TRBJ2-2	-	TRBV29-1